Presented here are 8 T cell receptor beta chains from one specimen sequenced in a study of T cells in Graves' hyperthyroidism and ophthalmopathy. Template material for amplifying TCR beta CDR3 regions consisted of RNA transcripts. HTBI primers were employed in a first-round RT-PCR of the TCR CDR3. One entry per CDR3 protein, called by TCRdb with MiXCR from the multiplex PCR reads. The repertoire holds fewer than 750,000 distinct CDR3 sequences, just over 45% seen once, with about 8% in the top ten. Sequences were obtained from peripheral blood or thyroid tissue (not recorded which). All receptors come from a woman between 18 and 30 years old with Graves' hyperthyroidism.

The chain joins TRBV2 to TRBJ1-4, with 9 nucleotides matching TRBD1. The trim removed 8 bases at V and 7 bases at J, leaving 5 bases unmatched. Germline lookup yields CDR1 SNHLY and CDR2 FYNNEI. The CDR3 covers 13 residues. In DNA form, the CDR3 reads TGTGCCAGCCGGGGACAGGGCTCTGAAAAACTGTTTTTT. Translating it yields CASRGQGSEKLFF.

A remark on this clonotype: A much larger clonotype is one base distant, so this may be a read error. The CDR3 region is CASSLPGVGANVLTF. CDR3 nucleotide sequence: TGTGCCAGCAGCTTGCCAGGGGTCGGGGCCAACGTCCTGACTTTC. The chain has TRBV5-8 and TRBJ2-6, with D possibly matching TRBD1 (6 bases). Germline V gene data show CDR1 as SGHTS and CDR2 as YDEGEE. V dropped 1 base and J dropped 4 bases, with 9 bases sitting between them. The CDR3 extends over 15 amino acids.

The rearrangement uses TRBV4-3 and TRBJ1-2, with TRBD1 matching 9 bases. The V gene end was trimmed by 2 bases and the J gene end by 4 bases; junction bases not matched to a gene: 11. CDR3 length equals 17 residues. The germline V gene encodes CDR1 LGHNA and CDR2 YSLEER. In DNA, the CDR3 is TGCGCCAGCAGCCAAACGGCCGGGACAGGGTCTACCTATGGCTACACCTTC. Its translation: CASSQTAGTGSTYGYTF.

There are a few counts of this clonotype. V and J are TRBV7-6 and TRBJ2-1; D uncertain. This CDR3 region has 14 residues. Germline CDR1 and CDR2: SGHVS and FNYEAQ. With 5 bases removed from V and 4 bases from J, the gap between germline ends came to 12 bases. CDR3 sequence (DNA): TGTGCCAGCAGCACCGGAGTACTATACAATGAGCAGTTCTTC. Amino acid sequence: CASSTGVLYNEQFF.

The chain joins TRBV10-3 to TRBJ2-7; the match to TRBD1 covers 7 bases. The trim removed 0 bases at V and 2 bases at J, leaving 4 bases unmatched. The CDR3 totals 15 residues. The germline gives CDR1 ENHRY, CDR2 SYGVKD. In DNA form, the CDR3 reads TGTGCCATCAGTGAGTCTGAGACAGGGACCTACGAGCAGTACTTC. It encodes CAISESETGTYEQYF.

This sequence joins TRBV29-1 and TRBJ1-2; TRBD1 matches 7 bases. The CDR3 loop spans 12 amino acids. CDR1 and CDR2 from the germline V gene are SQVTM and ANQGSEA. V lost 8 bases and J lost 0; bases outside the gene matches: 3. The CDR3 DNA reads as TGCAGCTTGGGGACAGCTAACTATGGCTACACCTTC. Translating it yields CSLGTANYGYTF.

This clonotype occurred once. The gene calls are TRBV29-1 and TRBJ1-2; 9 bases map to TRBD1. This CDR3 spans 11 amino acids. Germline values: CDR1 SQVTM, CDR2 ANQGSEA. The trim removed 6 bases at V and 8 bases at J, leaving 4 bases unmatched. CDR3 region: CSVGQGVGYTF. Written as DNA, the CDR3 is TGCAGCGTGGGACAGGGTGTCGGCTACACCTTC.

This clonotype was seen ten or more times. The chain has TRBV11-3 and TRBJ2-2; D gene uncertain. Germline loops: CDR1 SGHNT, CDR2 YENEEA. This CDR3 has 13 residues. V was shortened by 5 bases and J by 6 bases, with 10 bases between the two germline ends. CDR3 in DNA: TGTGCCAGCAGCCCGAAGATTGCCGGGGAGCTGTTTTTT. Protein product: CASSPKIAGELFF.